These 28 T cell receptor beta chains were sequenced from one sample in a study of technical replicates of blood from a few donors. The protocol was immunoSEQ multiplex PCR, while the TCRdb copy is restricted to in-frame clones and leaves out a portion. The profile shows around 80,000 clones, more than 80% of them singletons. Input material: T cells isolated from PBMCs. These TCRs come from a human donor in good health.

V usage is TRBV12-5 and J usage is TRBJ2-3, with 7 bases that match TRBD1. Germline V CDR1 and CDR2: LGHNT, FRNRAP. CDR3 length equals 18 residues. V shed 0 bases and J 0 bases; nucleotides not matched to a gene: 9. DNA for the CDR3: TGTGCTAGTGGTTTGGTAGCCACGGGACAGACTAGCACAGATACGCAGTATTTT. Translated, it gives CASGLVATGQTSTDTQYF.

The chain recombines TRBV23-1 with TRBJ2-2, with 7 bases fitting TRBD1. TRBV23-1 is filed as an ORF, its function uncertain. The CDR3 runs 18 residues. The J segment lost 5 bases and the V segment lost 2 bases, leaving 14 bases of the junction unmatched. CDR3: CASSQPKMRQGRTGELFF. In DNA form, the CDR3 reads TGCGCCAGCAGTCAACCGAAGATGCGACAGGGTCGGACCGGGGAGCTGTTTTTT.

This rearrangement joins TRBV5-1 to TRBJ1-2; no clear D gene. The germline V gene has CDR1 SGHRS and CDR2 YFSETQ. The V gene lost 0 bases and the J gene lost 4 bases, with 7 bases spanning the gap. There are 13 residues in the CDR3. In DNA form, the CDR3 reads TGCGCCAGCAGCTTGGATGGAGGCTATGGCTACACCTTC. Encoded protein: CASSLDGGYGYTF.

This chain uses TRBV7-6 with TRBJ2-5, with D uncertain. The CDR3 contains 12 residues. V was cut by 2 bases and J by 2 bases, with 3 bases left in between. CDR1 is SGHVS and CDR2 is FNYEAQ in the germline V gene. The chain's CDR3 is CASSLPQETQYF. CDR3 coding DNA: TGTGCCAGCAGCTTACCTCAAGAGACCCAGTACTTC. Using reference TRBV7-6 and TRBJ2-5 for the parts outside the CDR3, the full variable domain is GAGVSQSPRYKVTKRGQDVALRCDPISGHVSLYWYRQALGQGPEFLTYFNYEAQQDKSGLPNDRFSAERPEGSISTLTIQRTEQRDSAMYRCASSLPQETQYFGPGTRLLVL.

This rearrangement joins TRBV30 to TRBJ2-3; D is perhaps TRBD2 (6 bases). The CDR3 totals 15 residues. The germline V gene encodes CDR1 GTSNPN and CDR2 SVGIG (reference sequence). V was shortened by 1 base and J by 0 bases, with 11 bases between the two germline ends. This CDR3 reads CAWSGLSGSTDTQYF. DNA of the CDR3: TGTGCCTGGAGTGGACTAAGCGGGAGCACAGATACGCAGTATTTT.

The rearrangement uses TRBV6-4 and TRBJ2-1; 10 bases line up with TRBD2. Germline V gene data show CDR1 as MRHNA and CDR2 as SNTAGT. The CDR3 has 14 amino acids. V shed 4 bases, J shed 9 bases, and the junction held 6 bases outside the gene matches. The CDR3 bases are TGTGCCAGCAGTGCGACTAGCGGGTACGGTGAGCAGTTCTTC. It codes for CASSATSGYGEQFF.

The V gene is TRBV5-1, the J gene TRBJ2-7; 11 bases map to TRBD1. The V and J ends lost 0 bases and 6 bases, in that order; junction bases with no gene match: 5. The CDR3 consists of 15 residues. The germline V gene encodes CDR1 SGHRS and CDR2 YFSETQ. The CDR3 loop reads CASSLDGQGAREQYF. CDR3 bases: TGCGCCAGCAGCTTGGATGGACAGGGGGCTCGCGAGCAGTACTTC.

The rearrangement links TRBV27 to TRBJ2-2; D remains unclear. Germline CDR1 reads MNHEY; CDR2 reads SMNVEV (reference sequence). Trimming cost V 6 bases and J 6 bases, with 11 bases left between them. The CDR3 loop spans 13 amino acids. The CDR3 here is CASSSDGPGELFF. The CDR3 nucleotides are TGTGCCAGCAGCTCCGATGGGCCCGGGGAGCTGTTTTTT.

V is TRBV2 and J is TRBJ1-6; maybe TRBD1 (5 bases). CDR3 length: 15 amino acids. Trimming took off 6 bases at V and 8 bases at J, with 17 bases between the two ends. Germline V gives CDR1 SNHLY, CDR2 FYNNEI. Here the CDR3 reads CASRTAGLGDSPLHF. DNA of the CDR3: TGTGCCAGCAGGACAGCAGGGCTCGGAGATTCACCCCTCCACTTT.

The chain uses TRBV7-9 and TRBJ2-2, with a tentative D call TRBD1 (6 bases). This CDR3 is built from 15 residues. The V end was cut by 1 base, the J end by 1 base, with 7 bases between. Germline CDR1 is SEHNR and CDR2 is FQNEAQ (reference sequence). The CDR3 DNA sequence: TGTGCCAGCAGCTTAGGGGGACAGAACACCGGGGAGCTGTTTTTT. Its protein is CASSLGGQNTGELFF.

The chain uses TRBV28 and TRBJ2-1, with D perhaps matching TRBD2 (5 bases). Germline assignment: CDR1 MDHEN and CDR2 SYDVKM. Trimming shortened V by 5 bases and J by 0 bases, and 14 bases separated the two germline ends. This CDR3 is 16 amino acids long. CDR3 nucleotides: TGTGCCAGCAGTCGCCCACGGGCGGGCTCCTACAATGAGCAGTTCTTC. Encoded protein: CASSRPRAGSYNEQFF.

The chain has TRBV6-1 and TRBJ2-2; D is perhaps TRBD2 (5 bases). The CDR3 consists of 15 residues. V lost 0 bases and J 1 base, leaving 6 bases between the germline ends. The germline V gene encodes CDR1 MNHNS and CDR2 SASEGT. The CDR3 DNA sequence: TGTGCCAGCAGTGAAGCGAGCGGGAACACCGGGGAGCTGTTTTTT. Translated: CASSEASGNTGELFF.

V usage is TRBV9 and J usage is TRBJ2-7; D gene ambiguous. The CDR3 is made up of 14 amino acids. The V gene lost 0 bases and the J gene lost 2 bases, with 9 bases spanning the gap. CDR1 is SGDLS and CDR2 is YYNGEE in the germline V gene. CDR3 nucleotide sequence: TGTGCCAGCAGCGTAGGGGCTGCAACCTACGAGCAGTACTTC. Translating it yields CASSVGAATYEQYF.

This sequence joins TRBV28 and TRBJ2-7; 9 bases agree with TRBD2. The CDR3 extends over 16 amino acids. The J segment lost 4 bases and the V segment lost 5 bases, leaving 12 bases of the junction unmatched. Germline V CDR1 and CDR2: MDHEN, SYDVKM. The CDR3 DNA reads TGTGCCAGCAGTGTGGCTAGCGGGATGATGGAATACGAGCAGTACTTC. It specifies CASSVASGMMEYEQYF.

The chain joins TRBV7-9 to TRBJ2-2, with 7 bases matching TRBD1. Trimming took 11 bases from V and 0 from J; bases not matched to a gene: 6. CDR3 length: 14 residues. Germline V CDR1 and CDR2: SEHNR, FQNEAQ (reference sequence). Written as DNA, the CDR3 is TGTGCCGTCGGGGACAGTACGAACACCGGGGAGCTGTTTTTT. It encodes CAVGDSTNTGELFF.

This rearrangement joins TRBV7-6 to TRBJ2-1; the match to TRBD2 covers 7 bases. The J segment lost 7 bases and the V segment lost 1 base, leaving 4 bases of the junction unmatched. This CDR3 is built from 14 residues. The germline gives CDR1 SGHVS, CDR2 FNYEAQ. The CDR3: CASSLGTRGNEQFF. CDR3 nucleotides: TGTGCCAGCAGCTTAGGAACGCGGGGGAATGAGCAGTTCTTC.

This clone was detected once. The rearrangement links TRBV4-1 to TRBJ1-2; 9 nucleotides line up with TRBD1. Germline V gene lookup returns CDR1 MGHRA and CDR2 YSYEKL. The CDR3 length is 15 residues. With V trimmed by 1 base and J by 5 bases, 5 bases remained unmatched. As DNA, the CDR3 is TGCGCCAGCAGCCAAGGCGAAGGACAGGGGTATGGCTACACCTTC. It specifies CASSQGEGQGYGYTF.

V is TRBV11-2 and J is TRBJ2-7, with unresolved D. The CDR3 is 14 residues long. Looked up from germline, CDR1 is SGHAT and CDR2 is FQNNGV. Trimming took 2 bases from V and 0 from J, leaving 8 bases between them. CDR3 loop: CASSLSSSSYEQYF. The CDR3 DNA sequence: TGTGCCAGCAGCTTATCGTCGAGCTCCTACGAGCAGTACTTC.

V and J are TRBV25-1 and TRBJ1-1; 8 bases are shared with TRBD1. Germline V CDR1 and CDR2: MGHDK, SYGVNS. The V and J ends lost 4 bases and 0 bases, in that order; junction bases with no gene match: 4. This CDR3 comprises 15 residues. The CDR3 DNA sequence: TGTGCCAGCAGTGCCAGGGGGCGATTGAACACTGAAGCTTTCTTT. Translation gives CASSARGRLNTEAFF.

The rearrangement joins TRBV4-1 to TRBJ2-1; TRBD2 agrees at 7 bases. Trimming removed 0 bases from V and 7 bases from J; junction bases left unmatched: 6. The CDR3 contains 15 residues. The germline V gene has CDR1 MGHRA and CDR2 YSYEKL. In DNA, the CDR3 is TGCGCCAGCAGCCAAGAGTGGGGGGGGGTGAATGAGCAGTTCTTC. This translates into CASSQEWGGVNEQFF.

The chain employs TRBV6-5 and TRBJ1-1, with D maybe TRBD1 (6 bases). V was trimmed by 0 bases and J by 10 bases, leaving 15 bases between them. The CDR3 length is 14 residues. Germline V gives CDR1 MNHEY, CDR2 SVGAGI. The CDR3 loop is CASSYSSEGVGAFF. The CDR3 DNA reads as TGTGCCAGCAGTTACTCGAGCGAGGGGGTGGGAGCTTTCTTT.

V is TRBV6-5 and J is TRBJ2-3; tentative D call: TRBD1 (5 bases). The CDR3 spans 15 residues. The germline V gene has CDR1 MNHEY and CDR2 SVGAGI. V lost 2 bases, J lost 0 bases, and 9 bases lay in between. CDR3 nucleotide sequence: TGTGCCAGCAGTTACGACAGCTCTAGCACAGATACGCAGTATTTT. This sequence encodes CASSYDSSSTDTQYF.

The J gene is TRBJ1-1, the V gene TRBV6-6, with no clear D. CDR3 size: 15 residues. CDR1 and CDR2 (germline): MNHNY, SVGAGI (reference sequence). Trimming took off 4 bases at V and 1 base at J, with 13 bases between the two ends. The CDR3 DNA is TGTGCCAGCAGTTCCCGTCCCCTCGGGAACACTGAAGCTTTCTTT. It is translated as CASSSRPLGNTEAFF.

This chain links TRBV6-5 with TRBJ1-1, with D uncertain. The CDR3 extends over 15 amino acids. V lost 2 bases and J 0 bases, leaving 10 bases between the germline ends. The germline gives CDR1 MNHEY, CDR2 SVGAGI. CDR3 protein: CASSYGEGLNTEAFF. In DNA form, the CDR3 reads TGTGCCAGCAGTTACGGGGAGGGTCTGAACACTGAAGCTTTCTTT.

The V call is TRBV6-1, the J call TRBJ2-7; D gene ambiguous. Germline V gene data show CDR1 as MNHNS and CDR2 as SASEGT. Trimming removed 3 bases at V and 0 bases at J, with 15 bases between. The CDR3 extends over 16 amino acids. The CDR3 spells CASSDYRVQVSYEQYF. CDR3 bases: TGTGCCAGCAGTGATTACCGGGTCCAAGTCTCCTACGAGCAGTACTTC.

This sequence joins TRBV15 and TRBJ2-7, with 9 bases matching TRBD2. The V gene's germline CDR1 is LNHNV and CDR2 YYDKDF (reference sequence). CDR3 length: 16 amino acids. V lost 1 base to trimming and J lost 0 bases; unmatched junction nucleotides: 4. The CDR3: CATSRGAGGNSYEQYF. Here the CDR3 DNA reads TGTGCCACCAGCAGAGGAGCGGGAGGCAACTCCTACGAGCAGTACTTC. Variable domain in full (rest from reference TRBV15 and TRBJ2-7): DAMVIQNPRYQVTQFGKPVTLSCSQTLNHNVMYWYQQKSSQAPKLLFHYYDKDFNNEADTPDNFQSRRPNTSFCFLDIRSPGLGDTAMYLCATSRGAGGNSYEQYFGPGTRLTVT.

The chain employs TRBV18 and TRBJ1-4; TRBD1 agrees at 9 bases. V was clipped by 3 bases and J by 1 base; unmatched bases: 9. The CDR3 sequence is 18 residues long. CDR1 is KGHSH, CDR2 LQKENI, per germline. The CDR3 DNA reads as TGTGCCAGCTCACCTTCGAAGGACAGGGGTGGAACTAATGAAAAACTGTTTTTT. Its translation is CASSPSKDRGGTNEKLFF. The variable domain in full, with the rest retrieved from reference TRBV18 and TRBJ1-4, is NAGVMQNPRHLVRRRGQEARLRCSPMKGHSHVYWYRQLPEEGLKFMVYLQKENIIDESGMPKERFSAEFPKEGPSILRIQQVVRGDSAAYFCASSPSKDRGGTNEKLFFGSGTQLSVL.

V usage is TRBV7-2 and J usage is TRBJ2-3, with a weak D call TRBD2 (5 bases). The length of the CDR3 is 14 residues. Germline CDR1 reads SGHTA; CDR2 reads FQGNSA. V was clipped by 6 bases and J by 0 bases, with 10 bases between them. Here the CDR3 DNA reads TGTGCCAGCAGACCCTCGGGGAGCACAGATACGCAGTATTTT. It is translated as CASRPSGSTDTQYF.